The clone carrying this T cell receptor beta chain has ten or more counts. The record originates from a study of regulatory T cells in long-lasting Graves disease. Time point reported: newly diagnosed GD, antithyroid drugs for less than 3 months. The TCR library was prepared using RNA isolated from PBMCs. V was shortened by 5 bases and J by 0 bases, with 7 bases between the two germline ends. This CDR3 spans 14 amino acids. In germline, CDR1 is KGHDR, CDR2 SFDVKD. Both iRepertoire HTBI primers and Arm-PCR of CDR3 regions were used to build the TCR beta libraries. TCRdb recomputed calls from the multiplex PCR reads with MiXCR, one row per CDR3 protein. This table has about half a million distinct CDR3 sequences, around 11% appearing once. These data are also associated with another study on T cells in Graves' hyperthyroidism and ophthalmopathy.

Here the sequenced sample was peripheral blood mononuclear cells (PBMCs), taken at new diagnosis, from a patient treated with antithyroid drugs. The V and J genes are TRBV24-1 and TRBJ2-1; D remains unclear. The sequence came from a woman between 25 and 40 years old with Graves disease. CDR3 DNA sequence: TGTGCCACCAGTGCGGAGAGCTCCTACAATGAGCAGTTCTTC. This sequence encodes CATSAESSYNEQFF.